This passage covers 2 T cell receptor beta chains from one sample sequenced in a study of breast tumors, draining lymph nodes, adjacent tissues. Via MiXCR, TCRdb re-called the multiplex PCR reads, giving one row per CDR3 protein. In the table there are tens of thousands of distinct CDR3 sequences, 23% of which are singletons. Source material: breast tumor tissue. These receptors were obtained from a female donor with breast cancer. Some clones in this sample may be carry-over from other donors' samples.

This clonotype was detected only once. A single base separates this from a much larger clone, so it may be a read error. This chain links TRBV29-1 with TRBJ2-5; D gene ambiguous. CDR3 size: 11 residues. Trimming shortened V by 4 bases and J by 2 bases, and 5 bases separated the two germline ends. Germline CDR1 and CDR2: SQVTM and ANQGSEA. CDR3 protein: CSVARQETQYF. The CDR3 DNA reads TGCAGCGTTGCGCGGCAAGAGACCCAGTACTTC.

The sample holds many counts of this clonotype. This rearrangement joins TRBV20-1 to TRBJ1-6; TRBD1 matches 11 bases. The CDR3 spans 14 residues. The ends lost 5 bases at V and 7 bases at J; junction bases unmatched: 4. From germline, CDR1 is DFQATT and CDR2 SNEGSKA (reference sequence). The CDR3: CSAGQGAKNSPLHF. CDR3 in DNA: TGCAGTGCTGGACAGGGGGCAAAAAATTCACCCCTCCACTTT.